This T cell receptor beta chain derives from a study of early T cells in non-severe SARS-CoV-2 infection. Study information: Sequenced bulk RNA came from whole blood that was unsorted, and chains were unpaired.

This clonotype was detected many times. V lost 6 bases and J lost 3; bases outside the gene matches: 5. Germline V CDR1 and CDR2: SNHLY, FYNNEI. The CDR3 covers 13 residues. Individual cDNA molecules carried attached unique molecular identifiers. TCRdb used MiXCR to reprocess the 5' RACE reads, holding one entry per CDR3 protein. The sample records approximately 27,000 distinct CDR3 sequences, approximately 4.3% being singletons. This sequence originates from an adult who was a healthcare worker with PCR-confirmed SARS-CoV-2 infection or an uninfected control (not recorded which). The sequencing sample was made of whole blood. The chain combines TRBV2 with TRBJ2-7; 7 bases align to TRBD2. The CDR3 bases are TGTGCCAGCAGGCTAGCGGCCTACTACGAGCAGTACTTC. The encoded protein is CASRLAAYYEQYF.